These 31 T cell receptor beta chains were sequenced from one sample in a study of CD8+CD57+ T cells in acquired aplastic anemia. Genomic DNA constituted the template upon which TCR beta VDJ and CDR3 profiling was performed. TCRdb processed the reads anew with MiXCR; each CDR3 protein has one entry. The sample lists about 190,000 distinct CDR3 sequences, around 59% occurring once. The sequenced material came from sorted CD4+, CD8+, or CD8+CD57+ T cells (not recorded which) from PBMCs. The source of these receptors is a human donor in good health, serving as a control.

The gene calls are TRBV29-1 and TRBJ2-3; D possibly corresponds to TRBD2 (7 bases). Trimming stripped 8 bases from V and 4 bases from J, with 22 bases between. From germline, CDR1 is SQVTM and CDR2 ANQGSEA. The CDR3 length is 15 residues. The CDR3 bases are TGCAGCTTAGCCCCGGGGGGCCTAGTCGCAGATACGCAGTATTTT. Its protein product is CSLAPGGLVADTQYF.

This chain connects TRBV10-3 to TRBJ2-3; 12 bases align to TRBD2. J gave up 6 bases and V 2 bases, and 0 bases lay outside the gene matches. The CDR3 runs to 14 residues. The germline V gene encodes CDR1 ENHRY and CDR2 SYGVKD. The DNA for the CDR3 is TGTGCCATCAGTGAGACTAGCGGGGGGGATACGCAGTATTTT. Its protein is CAISETSGGDTQYF.

The CDR3 reads CASSEWDDNYGYTF. The DNA of the CDR3 is TGTGCCAGCAGTGAATGGGACGATAACTATGGCTACACCTTC. The rearrangement joins TRBV6-6 to TRBJ1-2; a possible D gene is TRBD1 (5 bases). V shed 5 bases and J shed 1 base, with 11 bases lying between them. The CDR3 has 14 amino acids. Germline CDR1 is MNHNY and CDR2 is SVGAGI (reference sequence).

In this sample, this clonotype turned up a few times. The V and J genes are TRBV19 and TRBJ2-5; no reliable D call. The V end lost 3 bases, the J end lost 4 bases, and 9 bases lay between the germline ends. This CDR3 has 13 amino acids. Germline CDR1 LNHDA, CDR2 SQIVND (reference sequence). The CDR3 spells CASSIIPSETQYF. The CDR3 DNA reads as TGTGCCAGTAGTATTATCCCCTCAGAGACCCAGTACTTC.

Worth noting for this clonotype: A much larger clonotype is one base distant, so this may be a read error. V gene TRBV11-2 combines with J gene TRBJ2-7, with TRBD1 identical over 9 bases. With V trimmed by 5 bases and J by 7 bases, 12 bases remained unmatched. The CDR3 covers 15 residues. In germline, CDR1 is SGHAT, CDR2 FQNNGV. This CDR3 is CASSPRQGVANEQYF. The CDR3 DNA sequence: TGTGCCAGCAGCCCCAGACAGGGGGTAGCCAATGAGCAGTACTTC. The full variable domain, rest sourced from reference TRBV11-2 and TRBJ2-7, is EAGVAQSPRYKIIEKRQSVAFWCNPISGHATLYWYQQILGQGPKLLIQFQNNGVVDDSQLPKDRFSAERLKGVDSTLKIQPAKLEDSAVYLCASSPRQGVANEQYFGPGTRLTVT.

This clonotype has a handful of counts. Germline is not matched at one junction end, which may reflect a read error. J is TRBJ2-1 and V is TRBV19, with a weak D call TRBD1 (5 bases). This CDR3 has 12 residues. CDR1 is LNHDA, CDR2 SQIVND, per germline (reference sequence). CDR3 DNA: TGTGCCAGTAGTATTGGAGACAGCCCCTCTTCCTTC. Translating it yields CASSIGDSPSSF.

This clonotype has a count of ten or more. The chain combines TRBV6-5 with TRBJ1-1; the D is unclear. Germline lookup yields CDR1 MNHEY and CDR2 SVGAGI. The CDR3 sequence is 14 residues long. Deletions cut 8 bases from V and 0 bases from J, with 13 bases between. CDR3 sequence reads: CASGPAGVNTEAFF. The CDR3, as DNA: TGTGCCAGCGGGCCCGCCGGGGTGAACACTGAAGCTTTCTTT.

V and J are TRBV5-6 and TRBJ1-2, with D unclear. The CDR3 consists of 16 residues. The germline gives CDR1 SGHDT, CDR2 YYEEEE. The V and J ends lost 2 bases and 4 bases respectively, with 18 bases between them. The CDR3 bases are TGTGCCAGCAGCTTCGGGCGGAGGGTGAATCTCTATGGCTACACCTTC. Encoded protein: CASSFGRRVNLYGYTF.

The chain links TRBV7-6 to TRBJ2-5; D uncertain. CDR1 and CDR2 (germline): SGHVS, FNYEAQ. The V end was cut by 5 bases, the J end by 6 bases, with 7 bases between. The CDR3 totals 11 residues. Here the CDR3 reads CASSARQTQYF. The CDR3 nucleotides read TGTGCCAGCAGCGCCAGGCAGACCCAGTACTTC. The whole variable domain, remainder taken from reference TRBV7-6 and TRBJ2-5, is GAGVSQSPRYKVTKRGQDVALRCDPISGHVSLYWYRQALGQGPEFLTYFNYEAQQDKSGLPNDRFSAERPEGSISTLTIQRTEQRDSAMYRCASSARQTQYFGPGTRLLVL.

Notes on this clonotype: This could be a read error, since a much larger clone is one nucleotide away. The chain uses TRBV2 and TRBJ1-2; D not resolved. CDR1 and CDR2 (germline): SNHLY, FYNNEI. The CDR3 is 15 residues long. V was clipped by 5 bases and J by 0 bases, with 13 bases between them. This chain's CDR3 is CASSLSSPTNYGYTF. For the CDR3, the DNA is TGTGCCAGCAGTTTAAGCAGTCCAACTAACTATGGCTACACCTTC. The whole variable domain, remainder taken from reference TRBV2 and TRBJ1-2, is EPEVTQTPSHQVTQMGQEVILRCVPISNHLYFYWYRQILGQKVEFLVSFYNNEISEKSEIFDDQFSVERPDGSNFTLKIRSTKLEDSAMYFCASSLSSPTNYGYTFGSGTRLTVV.

This clonotype was picked up a small number of times. The rearrangement links TRBV20-1 to TRBJ1-6, with 11 bases matching TRBD1. The V gene's germline CDR1 is DFQATT and CDR2 SNEGSKA (reference sequence). J was trimmed by 13 bases and V by 5 bases; bases with no gene match: 7. The CDR3 totals 13 residues. The CDR3 protein is CSAQGQGDQPLHF. The CDR3 bases are TGCAGTGCTCAGGGACAGGGGGATCAGCCCCTCCACTTT.

Remarks on this clonotype: The final CDR3 position lacks the conserved phenylalanine or tryptophan, pointing to a likely read error. The DNA is omitted, as the CDR3 cannot be located on it reliably, and the CDR3 follows TCRdb's listing. J is TRBJ1-1 and V is TRBV7-3. The CDR3 numbers 8 amino acids, ends counted. Germline V gene sequence: CDR1 SGHTA, CDR2 FQGTGA. CDR3 sequence: CASSPLPP.

The rearrangement links TRBV20-1 to TRBJ2-6; TRBD1 agrees at 10 bases. The V segment lost 0 bases and the J segment 0 bases; nucleotides outside the gene matches: 5. The CDR3 has 18 residues. Germline V CDR1 and CDR2: DFQATT, SNEGSKA (reference sequence). The CDR3 region is CSARDMGQGRSGANVLTF. The CDR3 region has the DNA TGCAGTGCTAGAGATATGGGACAGGGGCGCTCTGGGGCCAACGTCCTGACTTTC.

The V gene is TRBV20-1, the J gene TRBJ2-2, with D hard to call. The CDR3 has 11 amino acids. Deletions cut 1 base from V and 6 bases from J, with 3 bases between. Germline assignment: CDR1 DFQATT and CDR2 SNEGSKA (reference sequence). For the CDR3, the DNA is TGCAGTGCTAGAGCCCCCGGGGAGCTGTTTTTT. It translates to CSARAPGELFF.

This clonotype was seen repeatedly, ten times or more. The chain links TRBV7-2 to TRBJ2-1; 15 nucleotides agree with TRBD2. The length of the CDR3 is 17 residues. The junction had 16 bases not matched to a gene; V was cut back by 4 bases and J by 15 bases. Germline V lookup: CDR1 SGHTA, CDR2 FQGNSA. CDR3 DNA: TGTGCCAGCAGCTGGACTAGCGGGGGGGCCTTGCCGAGAGACGCGTTCTTC. This encodes CASSWTSGGALPRDAFF.

This chain uses TRBV6-5 with TRBJ1-4; D is undetermined. CDR3 length: 14 amino acids. CDR1 and CDR2 from the germline V gene are MNHEY and SVGAGI. V shed 2 bases and J shed 6 bases, with 10 bases lying between them. DNA of the CDR3: TGTGCCAGCAGTTACGGGGAGATTTATGAAAAACTGTTTTTT. This gives the protein CASSYGEIYEKLFF.

A note on this clonotype: An end of the junction differs from the germline gene, which may be a read error. V is TRBV5-1 and J is TRBJ1-2; 7 bases agree with TRBD1. This CDR3 is 12 amino acids long. Germline CDR1 and CDR2: SGHRS and YFSETQ. The CDR3 bases are TGCGCCAGCAGCAAGTTAGAGGGACAGACTTCCTTC. Translation: CASSKLEGQTSF.

As for this clonotype: Germline and junction disagree at one end, which may indicate a read error. The V call is TRBV2, the J call TRBJ2-6; D is unclear. The germline V gene has CDR1 SNHLY and CDR2 FYNNEI. This CDR3 contains 15 residues. The CDR3 bases are TGTGCCACCAGTGATTTCAGCGCTGGGGCCAACGTCCTGACTTTC. Translated, it gives CATSDFSAGANVLTF.

This clonotype was counted many times. V and J are TRBV12-3 or TRBV12-4 and TRBJ1-2; 10 bases fit TRBD1. With 5 bases clipped from V and 7 bases from J, the junction kept 10 bases outside the gene matches. CDR3 length equals 15 residues. The CDR3 sequence: CASSATGQGIFGYTF. In nucleotides, the CDR3 is TGTGCCAGCAGTGCGACGGGACAGGGGATCTTTGGCTACACCTTC.

The chain combines TRBV10-3 with TRBJ1-2; D may be TRBD1 (5 bases). The CDR3 consists of 14 residues. V lost 6 bases and J lost 0, with 11 bases in between. Germline CDR1 is ENHRY and CDR2 is SYGVKD. The CDR3 reads CAISDSSSNYGYTF. In nucleotides, the CDR3 is TGTGCCATCAGCGACAGCTCGTCTAACTATGGCTACACCTTC.

The chain uses TRBV10-2 and TRBJ1-1; 8 bases match TRBD1. Germline loops: CDR1 WSHSY, CDR2 SAAADI. The CDR3 sequence is 14 residues long. Trimming removed 7 bases from V and 3 bases from J; junction bases left unmatched: 7. The CDR3 sequence: CASNAGTGDTEAFF. The CDR3 DNA reads as TGCGCCAGCAACGCCGGGACAGGAGACACTGAAGCTTTCTTT.

This clonotype was detected many times. The rearrangement links TRBV6-1 to TRBJ1-6; D is unclear. Germline V gives CDR1 MNHNS, CDR2 SASEGT. Trimming stripped 4 bases from V and 3 bases from J, with 13 bases between. This CDR3 contains 16 residues. This chain's CDR3 is CASSGGVVGYNSPLHF. The DNA for the CDR3 is TGTGCCAGCAGTGGTGGGGTAGTAGGCTATAATTCACCCCTCCACTTT.

The chain couples TRBV29-1 to TRBJ2-5; 7 bases agree with TRBD2. Germline CDR1 SQVTM, CDR2 ANQGSEA. The CDR3 loop spans 12 amino acids. V gave up 8 bases and J gave up 1 base; unmatched junction bases: 4. As DNA, the CDR3 is TGCAGCTTATCGGGGGGCCAAGAGACCCAGTACTTC. Protein: CSLSGGQETQYF.

The chain joins TRBV7-2 to TRBJ1-1; D unclear. Germline V CDR1 and CDR2: SGHTA, FQGNSA. V was trimmed by 5 bases and J by 7 bases, leaving 17 bases between them. This CDR3 comprises 14 residues. The CDR3, as DNA: TGTGCCAGCAGCCAGAATCGACTGATCCTTGAAGCTTTCTTT. This gives the protein CASSQNRLILEAFF.

This clonotype occurred many times. The J gene is TRBJ1-4, the V gene TRBV5-8, with D tentatively TRBD1 (5 bases). The CDR3 length is 16 residues. V lost 2 bases, J lost 3 bases, and 14 bases lay in between. Germline V gene sequence: CDR1 SGHTS, CDR2 YDEGEE. In DNA, the CDR3 is TGTGCCAGCAGCTTATCATGGGGGATAGCTAATGAAAAACTGTTTTTT. Amino acids: CASSLSWGIANEKLFF.

The sample holds many counts of this clonotype. A read error may account for a junction end that differs from germline. V usage is TRBV7-7 and J usage is TRBJ2-5; D gene unclear. The length of the CDR3 is 13 residues. Germline loops: CDR1 SSHAT, CDR2 FNYEAQ (reference sequence). The CDR3 region is CASSLSSAETQYF. CDR3 nucleotides: TGTGCTAGCAGCTTATCTTCGGCGGAGACCCAGTACTTC.

On this clonotype itself: A read error may be the cause here, since a much bigger clone is one base away. This CDR3 is CASSTPRYGYTF. The CDR3 bases are TGTGCCAGCAGTACCCCTCGCTATGGCTACACCTTC. The chain employs TRBV6-2 or TRBV6-3 and TRBJ1-2; the D is unclear. This CDR3 region has 12 residues. Per the germline V gene, CDR1 is MNHEY and CDR2 is SVGEGT. V was clipped by 5 bases and J by 4 bases, with 8 bases between them.

The J gene is TRBJ2-3, the V gene TRBV10-3, with 11 bases identical to TRBD2. V lost 4 bases, J lost 4 bases, and 7 bases stayed unmatched. In germline, CDR1 is ENHRY, CDR2 SYGVKD. The CDR3 has 16 amino acids. CDR3 loop: CAISGQTSGASDTQYF. The CDR3 coding sequence is TGTGCCATCAGTGGTCAGACTAGCGGGGCATCAGATACGCAGTATTTT.

This clonotype was seen only a few times. The junction departs from the called germline gene at one end, perhaps through a read error. This chain links TRBV19 with TRBJ1-5, with unresolved D. The germline CDR1 and CDR2 sequences are LNHDA and SQIVND (reference sequence). This CDR3 contains 14 residues. The CDR3 bases are TGTGCCAGTACCGGTTCAGGCAGCAATCAACCCCAGCATTTT. Amino acid sequence: CASTGSGSNQPQHF.

This clonotype was counted ten times or more. This sequence joins TRBV4-3 and TRBJ2-1; tentative D call: TRBD1 (5 bases). Germline lookup yields CDR1 LGHNA and CDR2 YSLEER. Trimming stripped 0 bases from V and 9 bases from J, with 24 bases between. The CDR3 sequence is 18 residues long. As DNA, the CDR3 is TGCGCCAGCAGCCAAGATGGGCCCACAGGTCGGGCCGGAGCTGAGCAGTTCTTC. It translates to CASSQDGPTGRAGAEQFF.

Points on this clonotype: The CDR3 does not end in the conserved phenylalanine or tryptophan, so this is likely a read error. The gene calls are TRBV9 and TRBJ2-1; TRBD2 matches at 16 bases. The CDR3 is 19 amino acids. Germline V gene sequence: CDR1 SGDLS, CDR2 YYNGEE. Written as DNA, the CDR3 is TGCGCCAGCAGCCAAGTAGGGGGACTAGCGGGGGGGCCGGACAATGAGCAGTTCCTC. Translating gives CASSQVGGLAGGPDNEQFL.